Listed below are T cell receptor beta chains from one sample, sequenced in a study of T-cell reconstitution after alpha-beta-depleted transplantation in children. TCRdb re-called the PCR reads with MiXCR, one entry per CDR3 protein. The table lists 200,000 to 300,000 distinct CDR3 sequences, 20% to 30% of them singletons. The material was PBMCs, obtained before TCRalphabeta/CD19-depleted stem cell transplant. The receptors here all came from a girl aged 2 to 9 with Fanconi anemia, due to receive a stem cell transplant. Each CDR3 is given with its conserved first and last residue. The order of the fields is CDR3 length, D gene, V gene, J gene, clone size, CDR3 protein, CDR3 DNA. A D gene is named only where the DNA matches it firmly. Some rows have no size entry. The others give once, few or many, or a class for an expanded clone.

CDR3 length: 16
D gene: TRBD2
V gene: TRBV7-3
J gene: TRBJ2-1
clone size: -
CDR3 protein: CASSPIAGGENNEQFF
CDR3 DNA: TGTGCCAGCAGCCCGATAGCGGGAGGTGAAAACAATGAGCAGTTCTTC

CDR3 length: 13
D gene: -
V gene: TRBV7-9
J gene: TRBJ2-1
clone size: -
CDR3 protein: CASSRDLYNEQFF
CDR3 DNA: TGTGCCAGCAGCCGAGATTTGTACAATGAGCAGTTCTTC

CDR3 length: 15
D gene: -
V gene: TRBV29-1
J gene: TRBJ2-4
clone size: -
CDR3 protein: CSVEDPREAKNIQYF
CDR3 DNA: TGCAGCGTTGAAGACCCCAGGGAGGCCAAAAACATTCAGTACTTC

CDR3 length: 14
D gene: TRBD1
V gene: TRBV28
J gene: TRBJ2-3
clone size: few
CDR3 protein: CASSRGQAPDTQYF
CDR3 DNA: TGTGCCAGCAGTCGGGGACAGGCTCCAGATACGCAGTATTTT

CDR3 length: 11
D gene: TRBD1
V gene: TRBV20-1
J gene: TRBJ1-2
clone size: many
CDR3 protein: CSPQGGEGYTF
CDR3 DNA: TGCAGTCCTCAGGGGGGGGAGGGCTACACCTTC

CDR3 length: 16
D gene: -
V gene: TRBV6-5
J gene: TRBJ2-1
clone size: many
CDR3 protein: CASSYSTQDLYNEQFF
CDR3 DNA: TGTGCCAGCAGTTACTCGACTCAGGACCTATACAATGAGCAGTTCTTC

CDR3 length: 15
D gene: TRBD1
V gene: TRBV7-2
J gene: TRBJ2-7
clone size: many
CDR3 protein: CASSLSRTGLYEQYF
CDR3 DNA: TGTGCCAGCAGCTTATCGAGGACAGGCCTCTACGAGCAGTACTTC

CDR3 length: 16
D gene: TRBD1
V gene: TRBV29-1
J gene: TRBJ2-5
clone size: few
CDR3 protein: CSVEDEPSYRGETQYF
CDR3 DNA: TGCAGCGTTGAAGATGAGCCTTCCTACAGGGGAGAGACCCAGTACTTC

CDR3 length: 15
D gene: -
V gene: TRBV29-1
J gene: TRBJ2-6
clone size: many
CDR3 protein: CSVAGLKGGANVLTF
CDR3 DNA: TGCAGCGTAGCAGGCCTTAAAGGGGGGGCCAACGTCCTGACTTTC

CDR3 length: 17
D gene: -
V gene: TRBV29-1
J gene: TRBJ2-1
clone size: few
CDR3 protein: CSVEDQGRSFSYNEQFF
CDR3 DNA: TGCAGCGTTGAAGACCAGGGACGGTCGTTCTCCTACAATGAGCAGTTCTTC

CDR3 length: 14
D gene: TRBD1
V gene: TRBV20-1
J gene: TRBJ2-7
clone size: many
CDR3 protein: CSAVDRGGNYEQYF
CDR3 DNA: TGCAGTGCGGTGGACAGGGGAGGCAACTACGAGCAGTACTTC

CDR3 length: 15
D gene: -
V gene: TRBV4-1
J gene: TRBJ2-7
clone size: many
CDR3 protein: CASSQISQGAYEQYF
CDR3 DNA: TGCGCCAGCAGCCAAATCTCTCAGGGAGCCTACGAGCAGTACTTC

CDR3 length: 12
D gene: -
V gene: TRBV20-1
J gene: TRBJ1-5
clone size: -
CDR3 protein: CSARGVDQPQHF
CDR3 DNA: TGCAGTGCTAGAGGAGTTGATCAGCCCCAGCATTTT

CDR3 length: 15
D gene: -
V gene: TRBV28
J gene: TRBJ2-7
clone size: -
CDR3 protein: CASSFYSGATYEQYF
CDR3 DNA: TGTGCCAGCAGTTTTTATTCGGGGGCCACCTACGAGCAGTACTTC

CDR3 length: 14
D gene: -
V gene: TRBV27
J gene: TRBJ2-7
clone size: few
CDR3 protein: CASSTLGADYEQYF
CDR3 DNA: TGTGCCAGCAGTACACTAGGTGCGGACTACGAGCAGTACTTC

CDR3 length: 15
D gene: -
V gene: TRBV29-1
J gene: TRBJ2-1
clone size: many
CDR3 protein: CSVGPFSASYNEQFF
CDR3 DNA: TGCAGCGTTGGCCCTTTTAGCGCGTCCTACAATGAGCAGTTCTTC

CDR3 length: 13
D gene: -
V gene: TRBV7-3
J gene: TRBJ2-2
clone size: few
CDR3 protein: CASSSSNTGELFF
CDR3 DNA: TGTGCCAGCAGCTCGTCCAACACCGGGGAGCTGTTTTTT

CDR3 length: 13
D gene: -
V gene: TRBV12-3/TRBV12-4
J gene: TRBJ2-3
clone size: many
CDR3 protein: CASSPLATDTQYF
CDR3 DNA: TGTGCCAGCAGTCCCCTAGCGACAGATACGCAGTATTTT

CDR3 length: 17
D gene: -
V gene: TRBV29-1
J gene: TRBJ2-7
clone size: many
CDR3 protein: CSVVRRASRLPSYEQYF
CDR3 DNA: TGCAGCGTTGTCAGGCGGGCGTCCCGACTACCCTCCTACGAGCAGTACTTC

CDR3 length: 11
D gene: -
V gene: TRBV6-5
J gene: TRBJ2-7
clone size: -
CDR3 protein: CASRRDYEQYF
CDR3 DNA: TGTGCCAGCCGGCGGGACTACGAGCAGTACTTC

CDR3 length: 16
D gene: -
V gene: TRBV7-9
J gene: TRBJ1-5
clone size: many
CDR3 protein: CASSLVLPTGRQPQHF
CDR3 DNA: TGTGCCAGCAGCTTAGTGCTTCCCACAGGGAGGCAGCCCCAGCATTTT

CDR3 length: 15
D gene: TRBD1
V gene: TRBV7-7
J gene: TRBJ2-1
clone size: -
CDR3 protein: CASSPGQGMSGEQFF
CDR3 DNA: TGTGCCAGCAGCCCAGGACAGGGGATGAGCGGTGAGCAGTTCTTC

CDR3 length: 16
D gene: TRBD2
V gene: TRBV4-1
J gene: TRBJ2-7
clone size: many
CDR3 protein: CASSPEDAGGPYEQYF
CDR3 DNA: TGCGCCAGCAGCCCCGAAGACGCGGGAGGTCCCTACGAGCAGTACTTC